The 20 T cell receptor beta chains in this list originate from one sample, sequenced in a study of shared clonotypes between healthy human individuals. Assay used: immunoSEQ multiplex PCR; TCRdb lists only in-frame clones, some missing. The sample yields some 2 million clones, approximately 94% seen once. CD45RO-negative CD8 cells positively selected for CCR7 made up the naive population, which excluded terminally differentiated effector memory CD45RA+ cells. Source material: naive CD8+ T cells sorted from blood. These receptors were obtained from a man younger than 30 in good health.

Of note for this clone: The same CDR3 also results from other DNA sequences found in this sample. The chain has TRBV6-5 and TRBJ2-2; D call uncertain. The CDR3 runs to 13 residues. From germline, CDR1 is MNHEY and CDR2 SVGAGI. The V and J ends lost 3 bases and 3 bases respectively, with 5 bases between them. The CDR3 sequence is CASSYHDTGELFF. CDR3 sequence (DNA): TGTGCCAGCAGTTATCACGACACCGGGGAGCTGTTTTTT.

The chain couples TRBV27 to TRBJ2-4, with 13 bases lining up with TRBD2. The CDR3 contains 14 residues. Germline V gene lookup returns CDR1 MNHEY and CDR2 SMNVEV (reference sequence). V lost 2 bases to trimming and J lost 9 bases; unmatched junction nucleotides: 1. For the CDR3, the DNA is TGTGCCAGCAGTTTAGGACTAGCGGGGGCCATTCAGTACTTC. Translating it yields CASSLGLAGAIQYF.

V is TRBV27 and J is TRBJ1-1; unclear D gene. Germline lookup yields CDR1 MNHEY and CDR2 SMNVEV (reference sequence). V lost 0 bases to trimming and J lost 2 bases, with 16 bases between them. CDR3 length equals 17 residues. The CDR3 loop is CASSLSSYRPLNTEAFF. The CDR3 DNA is TGTGCCAGCAGTTTATCTTCTTACAGACCCCTTAACACTGAAGCTTTCTTT.

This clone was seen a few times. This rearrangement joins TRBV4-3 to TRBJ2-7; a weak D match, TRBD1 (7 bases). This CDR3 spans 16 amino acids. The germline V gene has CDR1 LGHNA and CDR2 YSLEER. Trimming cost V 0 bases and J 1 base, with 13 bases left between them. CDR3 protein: CASSQDEQGTSYEQYF. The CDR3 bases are TGCGCCAGCAGCCAAGATGAACAGGGGACTTCCTACGAGCAGTACTTC.

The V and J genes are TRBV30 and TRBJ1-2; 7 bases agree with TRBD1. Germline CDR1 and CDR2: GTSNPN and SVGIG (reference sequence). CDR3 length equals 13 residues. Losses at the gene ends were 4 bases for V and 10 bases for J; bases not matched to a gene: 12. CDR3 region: CAWNPTGDSAYTF. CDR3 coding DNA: TGTGCCTGGAATCCCACGGGGGACAGTGCCTACACCTTC.

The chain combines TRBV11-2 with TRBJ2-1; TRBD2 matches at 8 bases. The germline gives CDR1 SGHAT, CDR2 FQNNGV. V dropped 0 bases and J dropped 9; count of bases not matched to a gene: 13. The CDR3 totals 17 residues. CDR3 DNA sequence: TGTGCCAGCAGCTTAGATGTCAGCGGGAGAGTACAATTTGAGCAGTTCTTC. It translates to CASSLDVSGRVQFEQFF.

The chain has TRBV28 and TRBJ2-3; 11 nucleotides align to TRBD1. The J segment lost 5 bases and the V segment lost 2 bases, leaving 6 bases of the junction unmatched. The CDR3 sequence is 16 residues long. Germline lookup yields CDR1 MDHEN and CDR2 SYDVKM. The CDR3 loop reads CASSLRGQGAVDTQYF. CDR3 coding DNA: TGTGCCAGCAGTTTACGTGGACAGGGGGCAGTAGATACGCAGTATTTT.

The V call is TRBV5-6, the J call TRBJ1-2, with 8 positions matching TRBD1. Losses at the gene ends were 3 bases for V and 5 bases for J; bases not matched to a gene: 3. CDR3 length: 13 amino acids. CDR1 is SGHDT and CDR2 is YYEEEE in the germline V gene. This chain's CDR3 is CASSYQGAYGYTF. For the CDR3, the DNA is TGTGCCAGCAGCTATCAGGGGGCGTATGGCTACACCTTC.

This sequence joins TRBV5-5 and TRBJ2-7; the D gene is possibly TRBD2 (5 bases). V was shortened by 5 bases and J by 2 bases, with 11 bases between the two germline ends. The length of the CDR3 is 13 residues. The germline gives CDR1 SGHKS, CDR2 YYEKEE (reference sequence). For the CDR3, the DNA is TGTGCCAGCAGTTTTAGCGAGGCCTACGAGCAGTACTTC. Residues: CASSFSEAYEQYF.

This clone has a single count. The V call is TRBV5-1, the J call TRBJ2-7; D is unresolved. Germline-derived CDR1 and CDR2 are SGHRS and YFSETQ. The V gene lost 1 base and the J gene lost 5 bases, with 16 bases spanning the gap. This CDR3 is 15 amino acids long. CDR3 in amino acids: CASSLSPKFFNEQYF. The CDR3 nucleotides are TGCGCCAGCAGCTTGAGTCCCAAGTTCTTTAACGAGCAGTACTTC. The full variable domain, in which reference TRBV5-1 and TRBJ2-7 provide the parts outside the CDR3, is KAGVTQTPRYLIKTRGQQVTLSCSPISGHRSVSWYQQTPGQGLQFLFEYFSETQRNKGNFPGRFSGRQFSNSRSEMNVSTLELGDSALYLCASSLSPKFFNEQYFGPGTRLTVT.

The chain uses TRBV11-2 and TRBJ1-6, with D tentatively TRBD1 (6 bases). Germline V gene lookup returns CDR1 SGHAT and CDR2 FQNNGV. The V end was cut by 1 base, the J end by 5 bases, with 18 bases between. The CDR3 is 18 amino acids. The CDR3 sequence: CASSLGPITGPNNSPLHF. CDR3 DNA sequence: TGTGCCAGCAGCTTAGGCCCCATTACAGGGCCAAATAATTCACCCCTCCACTTT.

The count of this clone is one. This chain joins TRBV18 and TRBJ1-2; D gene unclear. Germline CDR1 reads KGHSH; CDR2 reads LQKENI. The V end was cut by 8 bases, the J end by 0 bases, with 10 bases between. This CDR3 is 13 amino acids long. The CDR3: CASAGVANYGYTF. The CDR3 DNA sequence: TGTGCCAGCGCCGGAGTGGCTAACTATGGCTACACCTTC.

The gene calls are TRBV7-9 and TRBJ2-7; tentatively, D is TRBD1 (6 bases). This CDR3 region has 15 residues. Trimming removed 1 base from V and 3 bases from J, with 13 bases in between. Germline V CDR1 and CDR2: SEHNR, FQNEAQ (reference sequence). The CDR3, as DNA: TGTGCCAGCAGCTTAGGGGACAACGCTTACTACGAGCAGTACTTC. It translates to CASSLGDNAYYEQYF.

The CDR3 loop reads CASSLRGGAETQYF. The CDR3 bases are TGTGCCAGCAGTCTTCGGGGGGGCGCGGAGACCCAGTACTTC. This rearrangement joins TRBV28 to TRBJ2-5; TRBD2 matches at 8 bases. This CDR3 has 14 residues. Unmatched junction bases numbered 7, after V lost 5 bases and J lost 5 bases. CDR1 and CDR2 (germline): MDHEN, SYDVKM.

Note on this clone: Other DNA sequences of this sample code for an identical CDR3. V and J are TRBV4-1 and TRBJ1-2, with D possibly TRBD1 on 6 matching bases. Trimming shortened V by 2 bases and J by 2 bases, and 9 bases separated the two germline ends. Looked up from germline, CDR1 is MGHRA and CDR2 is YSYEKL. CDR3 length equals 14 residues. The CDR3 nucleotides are TGCGCCAGCAGCCAATTACAGGGAAACTATGGCTACACCTTC. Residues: CASSQLQGNYGYTF.

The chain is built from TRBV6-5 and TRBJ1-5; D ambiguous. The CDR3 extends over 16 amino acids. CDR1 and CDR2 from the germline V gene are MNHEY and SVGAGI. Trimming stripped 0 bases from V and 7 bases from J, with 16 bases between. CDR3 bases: TGTGCCAGCAGTTACTCGACCCCGGTGGGGAACCAGCCCCAGCATTTT. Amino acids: CASSYSTPVGNQPQHF.

CDR3 sequence (DNA): TGTGCCAGCAGCCCCGACGGGGGACTCTACAATGAGCAGTTCTTC. Its translation is CASSPDGGLYNEQFF. J is TRBJ2-1 and V is TRBV11-2, with a weak D call TRBD2 (6 bases). The CDR3 sequence is 15 residues long. V lost 5 bases to trimming and J lost 3 bases, with 14 bases between them. Germline CDR1 reads SGHAT; CDR2 reads FQNNGV. The complete variable domain, with remaining parts taken from reference TRBV11-2 and TRBJ2-1, reads EAGVAQSPRYKIIEKRQSVAFWCNPISGHATLYWYQQILGQGPKLLIQFQNNGVVDDSQLPKDRFSAERLKGVDSTLKIQPAKLEDSAVYLCASSPDGGLYNEQFFGPGTRLTVL.

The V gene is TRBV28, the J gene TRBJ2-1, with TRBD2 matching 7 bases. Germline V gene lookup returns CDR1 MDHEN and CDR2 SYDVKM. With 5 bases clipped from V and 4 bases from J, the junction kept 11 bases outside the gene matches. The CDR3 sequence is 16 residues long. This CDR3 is CASSALGSGIYNEQFF. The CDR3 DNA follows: TGTGCCAGCAGTGCCTTGGGGAGCGGGATATACAATGAGCAGTTCTTC. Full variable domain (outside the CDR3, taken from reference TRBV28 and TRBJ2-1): DVKVTQSSRYLVKRTGEKVFLECVQDMDHENMFWYRQDPGLGLRLIYFSYDVKMKEKGDIPEGYSVSREKKERFSLILESASTNQTSMYLCASSALGSGIYNEQFFGPGTRLTVL.

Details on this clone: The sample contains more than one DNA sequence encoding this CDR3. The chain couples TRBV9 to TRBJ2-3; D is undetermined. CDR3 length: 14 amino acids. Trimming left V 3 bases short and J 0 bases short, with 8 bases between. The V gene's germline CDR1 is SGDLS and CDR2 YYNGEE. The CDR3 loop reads CASSADGSTDTQYF. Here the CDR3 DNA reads TGTGCCAGCAGCGCCGACGGGAGCACAGATACGCAGTATTTT.

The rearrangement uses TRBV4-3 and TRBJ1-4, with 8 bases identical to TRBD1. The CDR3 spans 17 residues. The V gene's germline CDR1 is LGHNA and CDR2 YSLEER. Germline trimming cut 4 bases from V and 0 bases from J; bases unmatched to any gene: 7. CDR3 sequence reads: CASSRDRGFATNEKLFF. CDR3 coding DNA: TGCGCCAGCAGCCGTGACAGGGGTTTTGCAACTAATGAAAAACTGTTTTTT.